Shown below are 4 T cell receptor beta chains from a single sample sequenced in a study of blood T cell repertoires in COVID-19. The data were produced by immunoSEQ multiplex PCR, yet TCRdb's version contains in-frame clones alone and is incomplete. The sample yields about 400,000 clones, 85% to 90% seen once. What was sequenced was PBMCs or T cells enriched from blood (not recorded which). Receptors originate from a woman in her twenties or thirties who had recovered from COVID-19.

The chain joins TRBV24-1 to TRBJ2-2; weak D call: TRBD1 (6 bases). The ends were cut back, 3 bases at V and 3 bases at J, with 16 bases in the middle. Germline CDR1 reads KGHDR; CDR2 reads SFDVKD. This CDR3 comprises 17 residues. DNA of the CDR3: TGTGCCACCAGTGATCCCAGGGGACCGAAGGACACCGGGGAGCTGTTTTTT. Protein product: CATSDPRGPKDTGELFF.

The chain joins TRBV7-9 to TRBJ2-7, with TRBD1 identical over 7 bases. CDR1 SEHNR and CDR2 FQNEAQ come from the germline V gene (reference sequence). This CDR3 region has 14 residues. After removal of 5 bases from V and 2 bases from J, the junction contained 6 bases not matched to a gene. The CDR3 spells CASSIRTGPYEQYF. DNA of the CDR3: TGTGCCAGCAGCATCCGGACAGGACCCTACGAGCAGTACTTC.

The V call is TRBV7-9, the J call TRBJ2-1; maybe TRBD2 (6 bases). V lost 4 bases, J lost 7 bases, and 14 bases lay in between. The germline V gene has CDR1 SEHNR and CDR2 FQNEAQ (reference sequence). CDR3 length: 14 residues. The CDR3 DNA sequence: TGTGCCAGCAGCTCCATCCCCGGGGGTAATGAGCAGTTCTTC. This translates into CASSSIPGGNEQFF.

This rearrangement joins TRBV2 to TRBJ2-1, with 10 positions matching TRBD2. CDR1 is SNHLY, CDR2 FYNNEI, per germline. This CDR3 has 15 amino acids. V gave up 4 bases and J gave up 6 bases; unmatched junction bases: 6. The CDR3 sequence: CASSVRGLATNEQFF. The CDR3 DNA is TGTGCCAGCAGTGTTAGGGGACTAGCGACCAATGAGCAGTTCTTC. The whole variable domain, filled in from reference TRBV2 and TRBJ2-1, reads EPEVTQTPSHQVTQMGQEVILRCVPISNHLYFYWYRQILGQKVEFLVSFYNNEISEKSEIFDDQFSVERPDGSNFTLKIRSTKLEDSAMYFCASSVRGLATNEQFFGPGTRLTVL.